These 18 T cell receptor beta chains originate from one sample sequenced in a study of identical twins. In TCRdb, the 5' RACE reads were re-called with MiXCR into one record per CDR3 protein. The sample lists about 1.7 million distinct CDR3 sequences, under 35% occurring once. Source material: cord blood. These receptors were collected from a newborn girl in good health.

V usage is TRBV6-5 and J usage is TRBJ1-2; unclear D gene. CDR3 length equals 15 residues. From germline, CDR1 is MNHEY and CDR2 SVGAGI. V lost 2 bases and J 10 bases, leaving 20 bases between the germline ends. CDR3 residues: CASSYRFKGPQAYTF. In nucleotides, the CDR3 is TGTGCCAGCAGTTACCGATTCAAGGGTCCCCAAGCCTACACCTTC.

This clonotype has a count of ten or more. The rearrangement uses TRBV7-8 and TRBJ2-3; D may be TRBD1 (6 bases). The CDR3 spans 16 residues. V was trimmed by 5 bases and J by 2 bases, leaving 17 bases between them. Germline V gene sequence: CDR1 SGHVS, CDR2 FQNEAQ. CDR3 bases: TGTGCCAGCAGCCCGGACAGCCCTCACCTCACAGATACGCAGTATTTT. This gives the protein CASSPDSPHLTDTQYF. Together with reference TRBV7-8 and TRBJ2-3, the CDR3 gives the full variable domain: GAGVSQSPRYKVAKRGQDVALRCDPISGHVSLFWYQQALGQGPEFLTYFQNEAQLDKSGLPSDRFFAERPEGSVSTLKIQRTQQEDSAVYLCASSPDSPHLTDTQYFGPGTRLTVL.

The table lists this clonotype with a few counts. V and J are TRBV5-1 and TRBJ1-1, with D tentatively TRBD1 (6 bases). Deletions cut 4 bases from V and 0 bases from J, with 16 bases between. Germline V gene sequence: CDR1 SGHRS, CDR2 YFSETQ. This CDR3 has 16 amino acids. The CDR3 region is CASSPSGAGLNTEAFF. The CDR3 DNA is TGCGCCAGCAGCCCGTCGGGGGCCGGCTTGAACACTGAAGCTTTCTTT. Combining the CDR3 with reference TRBV5-1 and TRBJ1-1 gives the whole variable domain KAGVTQTPRYLIKTRGQQVTLSCSPISGHRSVSWYQQTPGQGLQFLFEYFSETQRNKGNFPGRFSGRQFSNSRSEMNVSTLELGDSALYLCASSPSGAGLNTEAFFGQGTRLTVV.

This clonotype was counted between two and nine times. The chain combines TRBV12-3 or TRBV12-4 with TRBJ1-4, with D possibly being TRBD1 (5 bases). CDR3 length: 14 amino acids. V was pared by 6 bases and J by 1 base, with 9 bases between. CDR3 amino acids: CASSPGLTNEKLFF. The CDR3 DNA follows: TGTGCCAGCAGCCCAGGGCTAACTAATGAAAAACTGTTTTTT.

This clonotype was seen only a few times. The chain is built from TRBV12-3 or TRBV12-4 and TRBJ1-4; tentative D call: TRBD1 (5 bases). Trimming shortened V by 6 bases and J by 0 bases, and 17 bases separated the two germline ends. The CDR3 length is 17 residues. The CDR3 bases are TGTGCCAGCAGATTCGGACAAATCGGAGCAACTAATGAAAAACTGTTTTTT. Its translation: CASRFGQIGATNEKLFF.

V and J are TRBV29-1 and TRBJ1-1; D possibly corresponds to TRBD1 (5 bases). Germline CDR1 and CDR2: SQVTM and ANQGSEA. The CDR3 sequence is 14 residues long. V gave up 6 bases and J gave up 1 base, with 15 bases separating them. CDR3 DNA: TGCAGCGTAACCCTCAGGGCCAGGAACACTGAAGCTTTCTTT. Its protein is CSVTLRARNTEAFF.

In this sample, this clonotype turned up a few times. The chain couples TRBV6-1 to TRBJ2-1, with D unclear. Trimming shortened V by 1 base and J by 5 bases, and 12 bases separated the two germline ends. Germline V gene sequence: CDR1 MNHNS, CDR2 SASEGT. The CDR3 extends over 15 amino acids. CDR3 coding DNA: TGTGCCAGCAGTGAAGGGTCCAGGACCAACAATGAGCAGTTCTTC. Its translation: CASSEGSRTNNEQFF.

The chain uses TRBV6-6 and TRBJ2-1; 10 nucleotides line up with TRBD1. Per germline, CDR1 MNHNY and CDR2 SVGAGI (reference sequence). The CDR3 contains 15 residues. V lost 2 bases to trimming and J lost 5 bases; unmatched junction nucleotides: 3. The CDR3 here is CASSYPGQGNNEQFF. DNA of the CDR3: TGTGCCAGCAGTTACCCGGGACAGGGGAACAATGAGCAGTTCTTC.

This clonotype was seen a few times. Here the CDR3 reads CATSPGQGQYTQYF. DNA of the CDR3: TGTGCCACCAGCCCTGGCCAGGGGCAATATACGCAGTATTTT. J is TRBJ2-3 and V is TRBV24-1, with D perhaps TRBD1 (6 bases). This CDR3 has 14 amino acids. Per germline, CDR1 KGHDR and CDR2 SFDVKD. With 7 bases removed from V and 7 bases from J, the gap between germline ends came to 17 bases.

This clonotype appeared a few times. The genes are TRBV28 and TRBJ2-7; 7 nucleotides align to TRBD2. The CDR3 covers 15 residues. V gave up 4 bases and J gave up 3 bases; unmatched junction bases: 9. Germline V gene sequence: CDR1 MDHEN, CDR2 SYDVKM. This CDR3 is CASSSLATVRYEQYF. For the CDR3, the DNA is TGTGCCAGCAGTTCACTAGCGACAGTGCGCTACGAGCAGTACTTC.

This clonotype showed up just once. One end of the junction does not line up with germline, which may come from a read error. The chain employs TRBV6-2 or TRBV6-3 and TRBJ2-3; D is unresolved. The CDR3 is made up of 12 amino acids. Germline V CDR1 and CDR2: MNHEY, SVGEGT. CDR3 in amino acids: CASSTWADTLYF. DNA of the CDR3: TGTGCCAGCAGTACCTGGGCAGATACGCTGTATTTT.

This clonotype was counted ten times or more. The chain recombines TRBV13 with TRBJ2-7; TRBD2 matches at 7 bases. The trim removed 6 bases at V and 2 bases at J, leaving 7 bases unmatched. The germline CDR1 and CDR2 sequences are PRHDT and FYEKMQ (reference sequence). This CDR3 region has 14 residues. The CDR3 nucleotides read TGTGCCAGCAGTTTAAGTCTAGCGGCCTACGAGCAGTACTTC. Protein product: CASSLSLAAYEQYF.

This clonotype was seen only a few times. The chain links TRBV12-3 or TRBV12-4 to TRBJ2-3; the D is unclear. This CDR3 spans 15 amino acids. V was shortened by 6 bases and J by 0 bases, with 13 bases between the two germline ends. In DNA, the CDR3 is TGTGCCAGCAGCACCCGGGCCAAGAGCACAGATACGCAGTATTTT. As protein: CASSTRAKSTDTQYF.

The sample holds a few counts of this clonotype. The chain is built from TRBV20-1 and TRBJ2-3; D may be TRBD2 (6 bases). CDR3 size: 13 residues. Germline values: CDR1 DFQATT, CDR2 SNEGSKA (reference sequence). V lost 6 bases to trimming and J lost 6 bases, with 16 bases between them. The CDR3: CSAPGLLADTQYF. DNA of the CDR3: TGCAGTGCCCCGGGACTTTTAGCGGATACGCAGTATTTT.

The DNA of the CDR3 is TGTGCCAGCAGTTACAGGGCATCCCTTACTGATACGCAGTATTTT. Translation: CASSYRASLTDTQYF. The rearrangement joins TRBV6-6 to TRBJ2-3; unclear D gene. The length of the CDR3 is 15 residues. Germline V gene lookup returns CDR1 MNHNY and CDR2 SVGAGI (reference sequence). V was cut by 2 bases and J by 6 bases, with 15 bases left in between.

This chain links TRBV28 with TRBJ2-1; 7 bases are shared with TRBD2. The germline V gene encodes CDR1 MDHEN and CDR2 SYDVKM. CDR3 length: 17 residues. With 6 bases clipped from V and 6 bases from J, the junction kept 17 bases outside the gene matches. The CDR3 DNA reads TGTGCCAGCAGCCTCGGTTTTTCTCGGGAGGCAAGCAATGAGCAGTTCTTC. This encodes CASSLGFSREASNEQFF.

V usage is TRBV12-3 or TRBV12-4 and J usage is TRBJ1-2; the match to TRBD1 covers 7 bases. The CDR3 is 16 amino acids. Germline trimming cut 1 base from V and 4 bases from J; bases unmatched to any gene: 9. The CDR3 region has the DNA TGTGCCAGCAGTTTAGTGGGACAGAGCCCCCTCTATGGCTACACCTTC. It is translated as CASSLVGQSPLYGYTF.

This clonotype was recorded a few times. The genes are TRBV12-3 or TRBV12-4 and TRBJ1-1; no definite D call. V was pared by 0 bases and J by 1 base, with 12 bases between. The CDR3 covers 16 residues. The CDR3 loop reads CASSLAWSEGNTEAFF. CDR3 nucleotides: TGTGCCAGCAGTTTAGCCTGGAGCGAGGGGAACACTGAAGCTTTCTTT.